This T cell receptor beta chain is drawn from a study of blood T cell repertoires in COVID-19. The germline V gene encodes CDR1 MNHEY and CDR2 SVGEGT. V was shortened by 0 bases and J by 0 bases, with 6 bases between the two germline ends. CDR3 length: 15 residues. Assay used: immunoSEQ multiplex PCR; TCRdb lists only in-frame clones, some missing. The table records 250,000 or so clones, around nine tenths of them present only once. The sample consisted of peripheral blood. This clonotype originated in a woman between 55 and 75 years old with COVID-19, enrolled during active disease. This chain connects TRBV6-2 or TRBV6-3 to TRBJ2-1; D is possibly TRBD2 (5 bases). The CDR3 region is CASSYSAVSYNEQFF. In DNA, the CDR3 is TGTGCCAGCAGTTACTCAGCGGTCTCCTACAATGAGCAGTTCTTC.